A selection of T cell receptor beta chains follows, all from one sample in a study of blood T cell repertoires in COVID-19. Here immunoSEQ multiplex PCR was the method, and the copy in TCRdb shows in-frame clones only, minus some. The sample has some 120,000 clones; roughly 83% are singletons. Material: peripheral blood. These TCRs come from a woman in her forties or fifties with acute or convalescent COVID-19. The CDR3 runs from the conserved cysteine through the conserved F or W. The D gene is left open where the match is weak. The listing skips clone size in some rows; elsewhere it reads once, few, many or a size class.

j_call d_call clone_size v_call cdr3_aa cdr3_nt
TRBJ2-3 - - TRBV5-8 CASSLGRRGTDTQYF TGTGCCAGCAGCTTGGGGCGGAGGGGCACAGATACGCAGTATTTT
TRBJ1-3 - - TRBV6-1 CASSDHRQTTF TGTGCCAGCAGTGACCATAGACAGACCACGTTT
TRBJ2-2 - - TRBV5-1 CASSLVVAANGKTGELFF TGCGCCAGCAGCTTGGTTGTTGCAGCCAACGGGAAAACCGGGGAGCTGTTTTTT
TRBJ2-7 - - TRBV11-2 CASSLYRTSLSYEQYF TGTGCCAGCAGCTTATACCGTACTAGCCTATCCTACGAGCAGTACTTC
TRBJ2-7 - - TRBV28 CASLGPGYEQYF TGTGCCAGTCTCGGTCCCGGGTACGAGCAGTACTTC
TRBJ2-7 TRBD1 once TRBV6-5 CASSYSNRGPYEQYF TGTGCCAGCAGTTACTCTAACAGGGGTCCCTACGAGCAGTACTTC
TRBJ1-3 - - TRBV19 CASSAGDNSGNTIYF TGTGCCAGTAGTGCAGGGGATAACTCTGGAAACACCATATATTTT
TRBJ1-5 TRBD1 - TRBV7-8 CASSTQGATEPQHF TGTGCCAGCAGCACTCAGGGGGCGACGGAGCCCCAGCATTTT
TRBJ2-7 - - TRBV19 CASQDYSYEQYF TGTGCCAGTCAAGACTACTCCTACGAGCAGTACTTC
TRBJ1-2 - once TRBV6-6 CASSRDSYGYTF TGTGCCAGCAGCCGGGATAGCTATGGCTACACCTTC
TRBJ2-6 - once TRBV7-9 CASSLLSGLSGANVLTF TGTGCCAGCAGCTTATTAAGCGGTCTCTCTGGGGCCAACGTCCTGACTTTC
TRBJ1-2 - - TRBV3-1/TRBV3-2 CASSQDWGQGAVAF -
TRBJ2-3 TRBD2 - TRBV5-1 CASRRTSGGDTQYF TGCGCCAGCAGGAGGACTAGCGGGGGTGATACGCAGTATTTT
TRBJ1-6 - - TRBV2 CASSFRGTDSPLHF TGTGCCAGCAGTTTTAGGGGTACCGATTCACCCCTCCACTTT
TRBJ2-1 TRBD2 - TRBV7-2 CASSLSGGPNEQFF TGTGCCAGCAGCTTAAGCGGGGGGCCCAATGAGCAGTTCTTC
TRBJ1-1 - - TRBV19 CASSIQARMNTEAFF TGTGCCAGTAGTATACAGGCAAGAATGAACACTGAAGCTTTCTTT
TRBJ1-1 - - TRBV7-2 CASSLVGQLNTEAFF TGTGCCAGCAGCTTAGTTGGCCAGTTGAACACTGAAGCTTTCTTT
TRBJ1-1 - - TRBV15 CATSRNRVESTEAFF TGTGCCACCAGCAGAAACAGGGTTGAAAGTACTGAAGCTTTCTTT
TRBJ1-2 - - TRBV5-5 CASSSGTSYGYTF TGTGCCAGCAGCTCCGGGACAAGTTATGGCTACACCTTC
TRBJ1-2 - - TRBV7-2 CASSLASITPLGYTF TGTGCCAGCAGCTTAGCCAGTATTACACCCCTGGGCTACACCTTC
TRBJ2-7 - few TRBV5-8 CASSLTDYEQYF TGTGCCAGCAGCTTGACAGACTACGAGCAGTACTTC
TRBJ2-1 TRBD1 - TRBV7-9 CASSLTQGDNEQFF TGTGCCAGCAGCTTAACACAGGGGGACAATGAGCAGTTCTTC
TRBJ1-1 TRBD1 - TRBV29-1 CSVGTGGHTEAFF TGCAGCGTCGGGACAGGGGGCCACACTGAAGCTTTCTTT
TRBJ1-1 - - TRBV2 CASSLNTEAFF TGTGCCAGCAGCTTGAACACTGAAGCTTTCTTT
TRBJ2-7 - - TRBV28 CASSLPSGQKNEQYF TGTGCCAGCAGTCTTCCTTCTGGACAGAAGAACGAGCAGTACTTC
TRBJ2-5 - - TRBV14 CASSQRRTSSETQYF TGTGCCAGCAGCCAAAGACGCACTAGCTCGGAGACCCAGTACTTC
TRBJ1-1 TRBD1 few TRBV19 CASRKHRDRHTEAFF TGTGCCAGTAGGAAGCATCGGGACAGACACACTGAAGCTTTCTTT
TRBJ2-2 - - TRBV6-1 CASSERGRANTGELFF TGTGCCAGCAGTGAAAGGGGCAGGGCGAACACCGGGGAGCTGTTTTTT
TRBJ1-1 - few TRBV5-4 CASSWGGAGTEAFF TGTGCCAGCAGCTGGGGGGGCGCAGGAACTGAAGCTTTCTTT
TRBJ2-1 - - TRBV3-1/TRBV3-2 CASSQGEYNEQFF TGTGCCAGCAGCCAAGGGGAGTACAATGAGCAGTTCTTC
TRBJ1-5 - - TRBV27 CASRIIDRSEGPNQPQHF TGTGCCAGCAGAATTATCGACAGGTCCGAAGGTCCAAATCAGCCCCAGCATTTT
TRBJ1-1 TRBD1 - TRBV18 CASSPPTGGGDTEAFF TGTGCCAGCTCACCGCCGACAGGGGGTGGGGACACTGAAGCTTTCTTT
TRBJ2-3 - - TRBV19 CASSIDRAGYGTDTQYF TGTGCCAGTAGTATAGATCGGGCGGGGTACGGCACAGATACGCAGTATTTT
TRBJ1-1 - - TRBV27 CASSPSTGNTEAFF TGTGCCAGCAGTCCCTCGACAGGGAACACTGAAGCTTTCTTT
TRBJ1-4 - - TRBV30 CAWSVGTRDEKLFF TGTGCCTGGAGTGTAGGGACACGGGATGAAAAACTGTTTTTT
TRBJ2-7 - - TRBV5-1 CASSRLQGASYEQYF TGCGCCAGCAGCAGGCTACAGGGTGCTTCCTACGAGCAGTACTTC
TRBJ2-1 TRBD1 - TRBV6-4 CASSPTDRGSYNEQFF TGTGCCAGCAGCCCGACTGACAGGGGGTCCTACAATGAGCAGTTCTTC
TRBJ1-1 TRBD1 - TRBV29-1 CSVQGRDRNYNTEAFF TGCAGCGTACAAGGCCGGGACAGAAACTACAACACTGAAGCTTTCTTT
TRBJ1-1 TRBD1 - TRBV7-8 CASSARDRLNTEAFF TGTGCCAGCAGCGCTCGGGACAGACTGAACACTGAAGCTTTCTTT
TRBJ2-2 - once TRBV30 CAWALRMTLDTGELFF TGTGCCTGGGCGCTACGGATGACACTGGACACCGGGGAGCTGTTTTTT
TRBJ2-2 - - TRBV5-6 CASSLRTGANTGELFF TGTGCCAGCAGCCTGAGGACGGGAGCGAACACCGGGGAGCTGTTTTTT
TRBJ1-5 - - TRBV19 CASSIRRGQPQHF TGTGCCAGTAGTATCCGTAGGGGCCAGCCCCAGCATTTT
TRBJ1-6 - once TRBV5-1 CASSLDPGTGNSPLHF TGCGCCAGCAGCTTGGACCCGGGAACTGGGAATTCACCCCTCCACTTT